These 3 T cell receptor beta chains were all obtained from the same sample, sequenced in a study of cytomegalovirus exposure and HLA in healthy donors. PCR was performed using 60 Vbeta and 13 Jbeta primers. The data were produced by immunoSEQ multiplex PCR, yet TCRdb's version contains in-frame clones alone and is incomplete. This sample contains about 140,000 clones. The sequenced material came from PBMCs. The origin of the receptors is a woman younger than 30 in good health and CMV-seronegative.

On this clone: Different DNA sequences within this sample yield the same CDR3. V gene TRBV7-9 combines with J gene TRBJ2-2, with D perhaps TRBD2 (6 bases). V lost 6 bases, J lost 0 bases, and 20 bases lay in between. The CDR3 contains 18 residues. CDR1 and CDR2 from the germline V gene are SEHNR and FQNEAQ (reference sequence). CDR3 coding DNA: TGTGCCAGCAGTCTACCGACGCGGGGTAACGCGAACACCGGGGAGCTGTTTTTT. Translating gives CASSLPTRGNANTGELFF.

The chain combines TRBV15 with TRBJ1-5; 9 positions agree with TRBD1. From germline, CDR1 is LNHNV and CDR2 YYDKDF (reference sequence). V shed 0 bases, J shed 6 bases, and the junction held 3 bases outside the gene matches. The CDR3 consists of 15 residues. The CDR3 region has the DNA TGTGCCACCAGCAGAGAACCGACAGGGGGTCAGCCCCAGCATTTT. Translated: CATSREPTGGQPQHF.

V gene TRBV5-6 combines with J gene TRBJ2-1; the match to TRBD2 covers 11 bases. This CDR3 spans 17 amino acids. Germline loops: CDR1 SGHDT, CDR2 YYEEEE. With 0 bases clipped from V and 10 bases from J, the junction kept 12 bases outside the gene matches. The CDR3: CASSLEGSGRAFGEQFF. The CDR3 nucleotides read TGTGCCAGCAGCTTGGAAGGTAGCGGGAGGGCCTTTGGAGAGCAGTTCTTC.